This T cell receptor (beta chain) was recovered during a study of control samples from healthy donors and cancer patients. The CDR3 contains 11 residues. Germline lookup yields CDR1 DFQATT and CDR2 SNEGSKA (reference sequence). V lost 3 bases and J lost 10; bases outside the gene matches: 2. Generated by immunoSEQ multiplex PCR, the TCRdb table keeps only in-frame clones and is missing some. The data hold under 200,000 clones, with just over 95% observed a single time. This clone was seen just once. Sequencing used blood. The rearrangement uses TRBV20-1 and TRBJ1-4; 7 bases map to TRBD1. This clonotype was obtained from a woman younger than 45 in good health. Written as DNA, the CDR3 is TGCAGTGCTAGTCGACAGGGAAAACTGTTTTTT. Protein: CSASRQGKLFF.